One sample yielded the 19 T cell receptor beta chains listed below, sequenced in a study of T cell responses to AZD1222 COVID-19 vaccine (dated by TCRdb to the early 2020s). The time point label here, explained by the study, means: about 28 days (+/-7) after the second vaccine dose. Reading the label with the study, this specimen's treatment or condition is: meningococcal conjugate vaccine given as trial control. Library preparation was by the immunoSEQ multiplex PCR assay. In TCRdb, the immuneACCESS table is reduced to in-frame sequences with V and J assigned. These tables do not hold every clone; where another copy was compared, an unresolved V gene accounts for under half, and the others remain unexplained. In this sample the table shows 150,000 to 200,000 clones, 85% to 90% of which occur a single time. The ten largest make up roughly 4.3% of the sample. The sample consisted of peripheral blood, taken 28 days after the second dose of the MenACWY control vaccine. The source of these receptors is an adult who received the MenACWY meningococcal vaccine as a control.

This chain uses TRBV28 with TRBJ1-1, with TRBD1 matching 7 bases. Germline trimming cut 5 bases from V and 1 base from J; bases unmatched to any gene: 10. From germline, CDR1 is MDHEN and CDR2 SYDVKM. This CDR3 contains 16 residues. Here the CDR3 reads CASSHPFDRANTEAFF. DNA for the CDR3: TGTGCCAGCAGTCACCCGTTTGACAGGGCGAACACTGAAGCTTTCTTT. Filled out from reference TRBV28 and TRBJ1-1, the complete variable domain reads DVKVTQSSRYLVKRTGEKVFLECVQDMDHENMFWYRQDPGLGLRLIYFSYDVKMKEKGDIPEGYSVSREKKERFSLILESASTNQTSMYLCASSHPFDRANTEAFFGQGTRLTVV.

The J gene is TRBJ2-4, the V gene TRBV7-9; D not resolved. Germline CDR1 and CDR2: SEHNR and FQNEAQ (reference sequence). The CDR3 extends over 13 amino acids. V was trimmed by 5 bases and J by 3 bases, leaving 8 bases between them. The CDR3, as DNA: TGTGCCAGCAGCCCTTGGGACAAAAACATTCAGTACTTC. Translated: CASSPWDKNIQYF. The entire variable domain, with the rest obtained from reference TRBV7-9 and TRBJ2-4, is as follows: DTGVSQNPRHKITKRGQNVTFRCDPISEHNRLYWYRQTLGQGPEFLTYFQNEAQLEKSRLLSDRFSAERPKGSFSTLEIQRTEQGDSAMYLCASSPWDKNIQYFGAGTRLSVL.

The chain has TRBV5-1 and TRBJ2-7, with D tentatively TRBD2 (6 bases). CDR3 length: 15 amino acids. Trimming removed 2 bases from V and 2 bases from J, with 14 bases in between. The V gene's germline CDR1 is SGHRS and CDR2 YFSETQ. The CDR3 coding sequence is TGCGCCAGCAGCTTCCCCGGGACTGGGACCTACGAGCAGTACTTC. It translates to CASSFPGTGTYEQYF.

The chain's CDR3 is CSVSDVYEQYF. Here the CDR3 DNA reads TGCAGCGTTTCGGACGTCTACGAGCAGTACTTC. The chain combines TRBV29-1 with TRBJ2-7; D unclear. The CDR3 is made up of 11 amino acids. Trimming pared 5 bases from V and 3 bases from J, leaving 8 bases between. Per the germline V gene, CDR1 is SQVTM and CDR2 is ANQGSEA.

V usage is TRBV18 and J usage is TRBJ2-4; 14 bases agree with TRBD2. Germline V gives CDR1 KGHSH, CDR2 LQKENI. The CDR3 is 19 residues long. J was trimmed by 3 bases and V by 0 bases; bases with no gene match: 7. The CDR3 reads CASSPPGLAGAVGKNIQYF. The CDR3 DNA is TGTGCCAGCTCACCACCGGGACTAGCGGGAGCAGTTGGCAAAAACATTCAGTACTTC.

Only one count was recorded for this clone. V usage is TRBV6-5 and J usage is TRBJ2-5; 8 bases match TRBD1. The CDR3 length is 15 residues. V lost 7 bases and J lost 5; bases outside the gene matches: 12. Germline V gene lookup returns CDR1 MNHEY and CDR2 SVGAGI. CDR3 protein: CASKGITGGLETQYF. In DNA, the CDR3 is TGTGCCAGCAAGGGGATTACAGGGGGGTTGGAGACCCAGTACTTC.

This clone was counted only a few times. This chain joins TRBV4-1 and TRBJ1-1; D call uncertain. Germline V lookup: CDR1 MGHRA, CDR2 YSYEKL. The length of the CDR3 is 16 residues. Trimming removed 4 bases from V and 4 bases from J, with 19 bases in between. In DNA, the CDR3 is TGCGCCAGCAGCCCCATAGGAAGGGCGGAGGGCACTGAAGCTTTCTTT. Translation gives CASSPIGRAEGTEAFF.

CDR3 protein: CARGTSGTDTQYF. CDR3 in DNA: TGTGCCAGGGGGACTAGCGGCACAGATACGCAGTATTTT. The chain combines TRBV2 with TRBJ2-3; the match to TRBD2 covers 10 bases. V lost 9 bases and J lost 1; bases outside the gene matches: 1. The germline gives CDR1 SNHLY, CDR2 FYNNEI. This CDR3 comprises 13 residues.

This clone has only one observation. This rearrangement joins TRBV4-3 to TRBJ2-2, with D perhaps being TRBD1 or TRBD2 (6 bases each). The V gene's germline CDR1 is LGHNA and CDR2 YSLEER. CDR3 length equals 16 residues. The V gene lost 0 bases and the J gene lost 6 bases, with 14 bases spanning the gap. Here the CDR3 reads CASSQDGGRLAGELFF. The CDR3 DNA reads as TGCGCCAGCAGCCAAGACGGGGGCCGTTTAGCCGGGGAGCTGTTTTTT.

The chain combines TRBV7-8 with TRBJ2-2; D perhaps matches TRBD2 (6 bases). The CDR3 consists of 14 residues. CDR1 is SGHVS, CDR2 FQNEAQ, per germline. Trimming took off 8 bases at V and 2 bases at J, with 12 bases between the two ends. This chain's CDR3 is CASHLAANTGELFF. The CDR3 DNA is TGTGCCAGCCACTTAGCGGCCAACACCGGGGAGCTGTTTTTT.

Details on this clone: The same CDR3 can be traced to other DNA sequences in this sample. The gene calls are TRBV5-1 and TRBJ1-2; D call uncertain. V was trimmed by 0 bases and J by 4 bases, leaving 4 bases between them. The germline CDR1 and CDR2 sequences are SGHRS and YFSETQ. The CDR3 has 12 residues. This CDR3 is CASSLEGYGYTF. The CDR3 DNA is TGCGCCAGCAGCTTGGAAGGCTATGGCTACACCTTC.

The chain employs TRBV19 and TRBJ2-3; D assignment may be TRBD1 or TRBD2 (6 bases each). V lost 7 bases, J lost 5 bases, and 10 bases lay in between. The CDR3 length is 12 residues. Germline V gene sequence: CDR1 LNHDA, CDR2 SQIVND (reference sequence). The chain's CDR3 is CASTGGQDTQYF. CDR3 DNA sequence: TGTGCCAGTACTGGGGGGCAAGATACGCAGTATTTT.

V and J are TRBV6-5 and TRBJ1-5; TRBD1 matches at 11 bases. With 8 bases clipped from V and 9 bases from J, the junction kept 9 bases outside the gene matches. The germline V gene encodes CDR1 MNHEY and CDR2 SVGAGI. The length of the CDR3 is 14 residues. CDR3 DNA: TGTGCCAGCGCCGGACAGGGGGCACTCGGGCCCCAGCATTTT. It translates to CASAGQGALGPQHF.

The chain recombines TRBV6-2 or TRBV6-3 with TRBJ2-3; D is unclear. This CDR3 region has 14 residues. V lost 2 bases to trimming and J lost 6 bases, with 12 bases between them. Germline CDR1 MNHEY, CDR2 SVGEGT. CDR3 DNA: TGTGCCAGCAGTTACGGGTCCCTAGGGGATACGCAGTATTTT. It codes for CASSYGSLGDTQYF.

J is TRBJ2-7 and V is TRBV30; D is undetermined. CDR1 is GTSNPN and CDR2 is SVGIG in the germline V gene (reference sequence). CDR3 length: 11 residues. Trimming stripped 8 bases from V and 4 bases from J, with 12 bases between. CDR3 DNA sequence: TGTGCCCGGGCCGGCGGATACGAGCAGTACTTC. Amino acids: CARAGGYEQYF.

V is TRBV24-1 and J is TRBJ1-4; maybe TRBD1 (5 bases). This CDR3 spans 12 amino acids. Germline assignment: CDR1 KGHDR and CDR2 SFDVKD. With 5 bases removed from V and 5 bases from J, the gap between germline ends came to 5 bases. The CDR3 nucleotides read TGTGCCACCAGTGGACAGAATGAAAAACTGTTTTTT. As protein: CATSGQNEKLFF.

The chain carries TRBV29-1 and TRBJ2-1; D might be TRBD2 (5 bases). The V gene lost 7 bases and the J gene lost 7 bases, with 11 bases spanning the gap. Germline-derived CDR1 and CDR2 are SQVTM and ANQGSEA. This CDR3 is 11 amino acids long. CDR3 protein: CSDGIYNEQFF. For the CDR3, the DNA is TGCAGCGACGGGATTTATAATGAGCAGTTCTTC.

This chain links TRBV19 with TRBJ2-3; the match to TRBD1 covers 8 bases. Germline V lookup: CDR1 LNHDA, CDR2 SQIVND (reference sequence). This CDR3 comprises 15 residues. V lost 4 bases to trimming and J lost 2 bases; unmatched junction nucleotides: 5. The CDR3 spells CASSTPGGPTDTQYF. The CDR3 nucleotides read TGTGCCAGTAGTACTCCAGGGGGCCCCACAGATACGCAGTATTTT.

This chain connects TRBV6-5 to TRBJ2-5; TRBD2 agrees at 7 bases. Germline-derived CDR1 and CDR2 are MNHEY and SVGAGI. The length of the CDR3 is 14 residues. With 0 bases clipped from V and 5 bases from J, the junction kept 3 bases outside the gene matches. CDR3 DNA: TGTGCCAGCAGTTACTCGCAGGGAGGGGAGACCCAGTACTTC. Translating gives CASSYSQGGETQYF.